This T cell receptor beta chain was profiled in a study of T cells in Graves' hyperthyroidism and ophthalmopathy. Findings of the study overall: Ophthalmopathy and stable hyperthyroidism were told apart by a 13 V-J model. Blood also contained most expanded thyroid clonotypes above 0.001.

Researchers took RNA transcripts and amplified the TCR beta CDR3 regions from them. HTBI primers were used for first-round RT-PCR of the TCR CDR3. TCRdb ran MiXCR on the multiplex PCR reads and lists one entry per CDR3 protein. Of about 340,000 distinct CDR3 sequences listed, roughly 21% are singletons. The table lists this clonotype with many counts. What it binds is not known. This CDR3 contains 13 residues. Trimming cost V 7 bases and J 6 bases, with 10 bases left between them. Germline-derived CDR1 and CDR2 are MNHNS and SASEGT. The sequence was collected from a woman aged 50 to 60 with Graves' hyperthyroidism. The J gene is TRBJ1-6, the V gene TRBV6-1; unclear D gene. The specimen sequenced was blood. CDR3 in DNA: TGTGCCAGCATTCCGAGGGTTAATTCACCCCTCCACTTT. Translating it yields CASIPRVNSPLHF.